Each of the 20 T cell receptor beta chains below was sequenced from the same sample in a study of blood T cells in healthy people across ages. It was with a sample-barcoded 5' primer and a J-beta primer mix that a second PCR of roughly 6 to 11 cycles was run. TCRdb analysed the 5' RACE reads with MiXCR anew, one entry per CDR3 protein. The sample includes roughly 800,000 distinct CDR3 sequences, 55% to 75% seen only once; the top ten take approximately 20%. The sample consisted of blood. These TCRs come from a man aged 25 to 40 in good health.

This clonotype has more than one count but fewer than ten. The CDR3 bases are TGTGCCACCAGTGATTTGCCTCTGCTAGCGGGAGTGGAGACCCAGTACTTC. Translated: CATSDLPLLAGVETQYF. The rearrangement joins TRBV24-1 to TRBJ2-5, with 10 nucleotides matching TRBD2. Trimming cost V 0 bases and J 5 bases; bases outside gene matches: 8. From germline, CDR1 is KGHDR and CDR2 SFDVKD. CDR3 length: 17 amino acids.

The chain recombines TRBV6-6 with TRBJ1-5; D unresolved. CDR3 size: 15 residues. Looked up from germline, CDR1 is MNHNY and CDR2 is SVGAGI (reference sequence). With 0 bases removed from V and 0 bases from J, the gap between germline ends came to 6 bases. The CDR3, as DNA: TGTGCCAGCAGTTACTCGGTAAATAGCAATCAGCCCCAGCATTTT. Translating it yields CASSYSVNSNQPQHF.

This clonotype has just a few counts. V and J are TRBV15 and TRBJ2-1; no reliable D call. V was pared by 2 bases and J by 4 bases, with 9 bases between. The germline V gene encodes CDR1 LNHNV and CDR2 YYDKDF (reference sequence). The CDR3 sequence is 14 residues long. CDR3 sequence reads: CATSRSPRYNEQFF. The DNA for the CDR3 is TGTGCCACCAGCAGATCACCCCGATACAATGAGCAGTTCTTC.

This chain joins TRBV19 and TRBJ2-1; TRBD2 aligns across 9 bases. J was trimmed by 6 bases and V by 8 bases; bases with no gene match: 11. The CDR3 is 15 amino acids. In germline, CDR1 is LNHDA, CDR2 SQIVND (reference sequence). CDR3 coding DNA: TGTGCCAGTGGATTGGTTGCTAGCGGGATCAATGAGCAGTTCTTC. Protein product: CASGLVASGINEQFF.

This clonotype was detected a few times. The rearrangement uses TRBV12-3 or TRBV12-4 and TRBJ2-5; 8 bases are shared with TRBD1. Trimming at V came to 5 bases and at J to 2 bases, leaving 7 bases not matched to a gene. The length of the CDR3 is 15 residues. The CDR3 DNA follows: TGTGCCAGCAGTGCCGGGACAGGACCACAAGAGACCCAGTACTTC. Residues: CASSAGTGPQETQYF.

In the case of this clonotype: One junction end does not reproduce the germline sequence, and a read error may be involved. The J gene is TRBJ2-6, the V gene TRBV6-2 or TRBV6-3, with D perhaps TRBD1 or TRBD2 (5 bases each). CDR1 is MNHEY and CDR2 is SVGEGT in the germline V gene. The CDR3 has 16 residues. This chain's CDR3 is CAGSSLGTSGANVLTF. CDR3 DNA sequence: TGTGCCGGCAGCTCACTCGGGACCTCTGGGGCCAACGTCCTGACTTTC.

V gene TRBV7-9 combines with J gene TRBJ2-1; D is perhaps TRBD2 (6 bases). Looked up from germline, CDR1 is SEHNR and CDR2 is FQNEAQ (reference sequence). The CDR3 runs to 17 residues. Trimming took 1 base from V and 5 from J, leaving 18 bases between them. CDR3 region: CASSLGVGGIPNNEQFF. Here the CDR3 DNA reads TGTGCCAGCAGCTTAGGAGTGGGCGGGATCCCTAACAATGAGCAGTTCTTC. The complete variable domain, with remaining parts taken from reference TRBV7-9 and TRBJ2-1, reads DTGVSQNPRHKITKRGQNVTFRCDPISEHNRLYWYRQTLGQGPEFLTYFQNEAQLEKSRLLSDRFSAERPKGSFSTLEIQRTEQGDSAMYLCASSLGVGGIPNNEQFFGPGTRLTVL.

This clonotype was seen a single time. The rearrangement uses TRBV7-6 and TRBJ2-7; D is ambiguous. The CDR3 totals 13 residues. Trimming removed 4 bases from V and 3 bases from J, with 10 bases in between. Germline CDR1 is SGHVS and CDR2 is FNYEAQ. CDR3 DNA: TGTGCCAGCAGCTACGGATCCAACTACGAGCAGTACTTC. This encodes CASSYGSNYEQYF. The entire variable domain, with the rest obtained from reference TRBV7-6 and TRBJ2-7, is as follows: GAGVSQSPRYKVTKRGQDVALRCDPISGHVSLYWYRQALGQGPEFLTYFNYEAQQDKSGLPNDRFSAERPEGSISTLTIQRTEQRDSAMYRCASSYGSNYEQYFGPGTRLTVT.

The chain joins TRBV6-6 to TRBJ2-1, with TRBD2 identical over 8 bases. The CDR3 is made up of 15 amino acids. CDR1 is MNHNY and CDR2 is SVGAGI in the germline V gene (reference sequence). The V gene end was trimmed by 5 bases and the J gene end by 8 bases; junction bases not matched to a gene: 11. CDR3 residues: CASSATGTRGDEQFF. The CDR3 nucleotides read TGTGCCAGCAGTGCAACCGGGACTAGAGGCGATGAGCAGTTCTTC.

J is TRBJ1-2 and V is TRBV6-5; D not resolved. V was trimmed by 0 bases and J by 8 bases, leaving 10 bases between them. Germline lookup yields CDR1 MNHEY and CDR2 SVGAGI. The CDR3 is 13 residues long. Here the CDR3 DNA reads TGTGCCAGCAGTTACTCAAAGGGTTGGGGCTACACCTTC. Residues: CASSYSKGWGYTF.

This clonotype was picked up a small number of times. The chain has TRBV7-6 and TRBJ2-3, with 11 bases identical to TRBD2. CDR1 and CDR2 from the germline V gene are SGHVS and FNYEAQ. V shed 3 bases and J 4 bases; nucleotides not matched to a gene: 6. The CDR3 runs 16 residues. In DNA form, the CDR3 reads TGTGCCAGCAGCTTGAGTGTAGCGGGAGGGCCAGATACGCAGTATTTT. Amino acids: CASSLSVAGGPDTQYF.

This clonotype appeared a single time. This rearrangement joins TRBV20-1 to TRBJ2-4; 7 bases line up with TRBD2. The J call is doubtful: the DNA matches TRBJ2-5 better. Germline CDR1 reads DFQATT; CDR2 reads SNEGSKA (reference sequence). The CDR3 spans 14 residues. The chain's CDR3 is CSASPGGAGETQYF. Here the CDR3 DNA reads TGCAGTGCTAGCCCCGGGGGAGCGGGGGAGACCCAGTACTTC.

This clonotype was found once. The V call is TRBV20-1, the J call TRBJ2-1, with 8 bases matching TRBD2. With V trimmed by 0 bases and J by 7 bases, 11 bases remained unmatched. The CDR3 runs to 16 residues. Germline CDR1 reads DFQATT; CDR2 reads SNEGSKA (reference sequence). The CDR3 DNA reads as TGCAGTGCTAGAGATCGGGGACTAGAAATTTATAATGAGCAGTTCTTC. Protein product: CSARDRGLEIYNEQFF.

The chain has TRBV7-2 and TRBJ2-5, with 11 bases that match TRBD1. The end of the DNA is better explained by TRBJ2-7, so the J call may be wrong. Germline CDR1 SGHTA, CDR2 FQGNSA. This CDR3 has 15 amino acids. CDR3: CASSFGQGAWNEQYF. The CDR3 nucleotides are TGTGCCAGCAGCTTCGGACAGGGGGCTTGGAACGAGCAGTACTTC.

This clonotype was seen more than once but under ten times. V usage is TRBV7-9 and J usage is TRBJ2-1; D is possibly TRBD1 or TRBD2 (5 bases each). This CDR3 has 14 amino acids. Germline V gene data show CDR1 as SEHNR and CDR2 as FQNEAQ (reference sequence). The V end was cut by 5 bases, the J end by 9 bases, with 17 bases between. CDR3 DNA sequence: TGTGCCAGCAGCCGGGGAAGGGGTGAAGTTGAGCAGTTCTTC. This encodes CASSRGRGEVEQFF.

This clonotype appeared many times. This chain joins TRBV6-4 and TRBJ2-1; 8 nucleotides align to TRBD2. The CDR3 runs 17 residues. V was clipped by 0 bases and J by 10 bases; unmatched bases: 14. From germline, CDR1 is MRHNA and CDR2 SNTAGT. This CDR3 reads CASSDSSGGQKGGEQFF. CDR3 DNA sequence: TGTGCCAGCAGTGACTCGAGCGGGGGCCAAAAGGGTGGGGAGCAGTTCTTC.

The DNA for the CDR3 is TGCAGTGCTAGCCTACTAGCGGGAGGGCAGTTCTTC. Protein sequence: CSASLLAGGQFF. The chain joins TRBV20-1 to TRBJ2-1; TRBD2 agrees at 12 bases. V trimming: 3 bases; J trimming: 12 bases; junction bases outside the gene matches: 3. The length of the CDR3 is 12 residues. The germline V gene has CDR1 DFQATT and CDR2 SNEGSKA (reference sequence).

This clonotype was detected a few times. The rearrangement links TRBV28 to TRBJ2-3; D is undetermined. The germline V gene has CDR1 MDHEN and CDR2 SYDVKM. This CDR3 spans 16 amino acids. The V end lost 4 bases, the J end lost 4 bases, and 18 bases lay between the germline ends. The CDR3 protein is CASSSRLFTIPDTQYF. The CDR3 DNA reads as TGTGCCAGCAGTTCGAGACTTTTCACAATTCCAGATACGCAGTATTTT.

CDR3 protein: CATSGRASYEQYF. CDR3 nucleotide sequence: TGTGCCACCAGCGGCAGGGCCTCCTACGAGCAGTACTTC. The chain joins TRBV15 to TRBJ2-7; possibly TRBD1 for D (5 bases). From germline, CDR1 is LNHNV and CDR2 YYDKDF (reference sequence). V lost 5 bases, J lost 0 bases, and 8 bases lay in between. There are 13 residues in the CDR3.

This sequence joins TRBV18 and TRBJ1-1; unclear D gene. CDR3 length: 12 residues. The germline V and J ends were trimmed by 5 bases and 2 bases, with 6 bases remaining between them. Germline V gene data show CDR1 as KGHSH and CDR2 as LQKENI. The CDR3 DNA sequence: TGTGCCAGCTCAAATGATAACACTGAAGCTTTCTTT. Translating it yields CASSNDNTEAFF.